The T cell receptor beta chain described here comes from a study of tumor and adjacent non-tumor tissue in lung cancer. Background on the study: Patients were aged about 31 to 85, approximately ten men and about five women, stage I to III.

RNA was extracted from bulk tissue without any cell sorting. In germline, CDR1 is MDHEN, CDR2 SYDVKM. This CDR3 has 17 residues. With respect to this clonotype: Its antigen is still unknown. Germline is not matched at one junction end, which may reflect a read error.

General study points: Normal lung showed higher cumulative top 100 clone frequency than tumor. Compared with tumor, normal lung showed significantly lower TCR diversity. Patients with more diverse tumor TCRs had worse survival.

Three rounds of nested PCR, following a modified ARM-PCR protocol, produced the TCRbeta library. TCRdb independently ran MiXCR on the multiplex PCR reads; one entry per CDR3 protein. Among more than 85,000 distinct CDR3 sequences listed, 84% were seen once. This TCR derives from a man between 70 and 80 years old with non-small cell lung cancer. The chain carries TRBV28 and TRBJ2-1; TRBD1 matches at 8 bases. The sample consisted of lung tumor tissue. CDR3 sequence reads: CASSTVRTGTGYKEQFF. As DNA, the CDR3 is TGTGCCAGCAGTACAGTCAGAACCGGGACAGGTTACAAAGAGCAGTTCTTC. The whole variable domain, remainder taken from reference TRBV28 and TRBJ2-1, is DVKVTQSSRYLVKRTGEKVFLECVQDMDHENMFWYRQDPGLGLRLIYFSYDVKMKEKGDIPEGYSVSREKKERFSLILESASTNQTSMYLCASSTVRTGTGYKEQFFGPGTRLTVL.